The T cell receptor (beta chain) under discussion was sequenced for a study of Graves' ophthalmopathy and Graves' hyperthyroidism. Calling hyperthyroidism stable required that no ophthalmopathy show up within 18 months of follow-up. This clonotype was recorded at least ten times. Amplified TCR beta CDR3 regions were obtained using RNA transcripts as template. First-round RT-PCR with HTBI primers preceded a second-round multiplex PCR. TCRdb re-called the multiplex PCR reads with MiXCR, one entry per CDR3 protein. Of some 370,000 distinct CDR3 sequences listed, 17% are singletons. Sample: peripheral blood. This TCR came from an adult woman with stable Graves' hyperthyroidism.

This CDR3 is CASSQSFPDRGTYEQYF. The DNA of the CDR3 is TGCGCCAGCAGCCAGTCTTTCCCGGACAGGGGAACCTACGAGCAGTACTTC. The chain is built from TRBV5-1 and TRBJ2-7, with 9 positions matching TRBD1. The V gene end was trimmed by 4 bases and the J gene end by 2 bases; junction bases not matched to a gene: 13. CDR1 SGHRS and CDR2 YFSETQ come from the germline V gene. This CDR3 has 17 residues.